These 2 T cell receptor beta chains originate from one sample sequenced in a study of cytomegalovirus exposure and HLA in healthy donors. Primers included in the PCR were 60 Vbeta and 13 Jbeta primers. Profiled with immunoSEQ multiplex PCR; TCRdb holds only in-frame clones, not every one. The sample lists about 160,000 clones, 79% occurring once. Sequencing input: PBMCs. Receptors originate from a man over 45 in good health and CMV-seropositive.

The chain links TRBV27 to TRBJ2-7; 8 bases match TRBD1. Germline trimming cut 5 bases from V and 0 bases from J; bases unmatched to any gene: 3. There are 14 residues in the CDR3. Germline V gives CDR1 MNHEY, CDR2 SMNVEV (reference sequence). The DNA for the CDR3 is TGTGCCAGCAGTCCCGACAGGGGCTCCTACGAGCAGTACTTC. Residues: CASSPDRGSYEQYF.

The chain uses TRBV7-8 and TRBJ2-7; the D gene is possibly TRBD2 (5 bases). CDR1 and CDR2 from the germline V gene are SGHVS and FQNEAQ. The CDR3 covers 15 residues. V was clipped by 2 bases and J by 4 bases, with 15 bases between them. This CDR3 reads CASSLISLAGYEQYF. The CDR3 region has the DNA TGTGCCAGCAGCTTAATATCACTGGCGGGTTACGAGCAGTACTTC.